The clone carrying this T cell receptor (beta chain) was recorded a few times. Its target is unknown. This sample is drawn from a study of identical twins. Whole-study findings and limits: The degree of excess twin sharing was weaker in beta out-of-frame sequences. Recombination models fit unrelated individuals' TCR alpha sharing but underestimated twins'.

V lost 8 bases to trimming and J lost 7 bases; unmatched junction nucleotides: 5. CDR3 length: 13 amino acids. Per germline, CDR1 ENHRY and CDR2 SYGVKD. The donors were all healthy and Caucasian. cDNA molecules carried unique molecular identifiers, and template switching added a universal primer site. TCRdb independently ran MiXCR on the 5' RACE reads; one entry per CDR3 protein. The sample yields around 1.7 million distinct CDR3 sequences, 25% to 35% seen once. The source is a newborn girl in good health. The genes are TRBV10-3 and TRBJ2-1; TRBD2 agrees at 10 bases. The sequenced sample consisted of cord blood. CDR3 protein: CAIRGSGRNEQFF. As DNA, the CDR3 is TGTGCCATCCGGGGTAGCGGGAGGAATGAGCAGTTCTTC.